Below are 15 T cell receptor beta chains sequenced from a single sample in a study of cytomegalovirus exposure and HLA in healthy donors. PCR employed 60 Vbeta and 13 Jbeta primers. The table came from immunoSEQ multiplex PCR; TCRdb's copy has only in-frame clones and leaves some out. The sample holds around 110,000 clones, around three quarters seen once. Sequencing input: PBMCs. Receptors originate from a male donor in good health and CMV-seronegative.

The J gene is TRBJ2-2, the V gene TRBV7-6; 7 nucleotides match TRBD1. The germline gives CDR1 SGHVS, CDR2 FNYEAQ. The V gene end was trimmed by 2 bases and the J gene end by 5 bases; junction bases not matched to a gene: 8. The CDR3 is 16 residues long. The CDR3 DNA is TGTGCCAGCAGCTTACGGCGACAGGGTGGGACCGGGGAGCTGTTTTTT. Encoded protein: CASSLRRQGGTGELFF.

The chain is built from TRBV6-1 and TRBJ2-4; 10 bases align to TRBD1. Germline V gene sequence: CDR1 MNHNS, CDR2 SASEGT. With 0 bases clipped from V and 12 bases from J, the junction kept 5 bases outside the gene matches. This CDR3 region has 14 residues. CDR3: CASSEADRGMPQYF. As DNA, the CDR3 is TGTGCCAGCAGTGAAGCGGACAGGGGGATGCCTCAGTACTTC.

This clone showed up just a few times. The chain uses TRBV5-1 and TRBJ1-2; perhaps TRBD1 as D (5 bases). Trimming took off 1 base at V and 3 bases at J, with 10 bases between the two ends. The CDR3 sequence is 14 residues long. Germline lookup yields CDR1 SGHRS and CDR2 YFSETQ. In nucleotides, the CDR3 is TGCGCCAGCAGCTTGCCGTCACAGGACTATGGCTACACCTTC. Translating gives CASSLPSQDYGYTF.

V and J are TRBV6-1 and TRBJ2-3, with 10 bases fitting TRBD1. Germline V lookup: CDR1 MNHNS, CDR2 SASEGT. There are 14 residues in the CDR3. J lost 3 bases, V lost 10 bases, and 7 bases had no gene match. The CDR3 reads CATRRDRGTDTQYF. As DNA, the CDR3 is TGTGCCACCAGACGGGACAGGGGAACAGATACGCAGTATTTT.

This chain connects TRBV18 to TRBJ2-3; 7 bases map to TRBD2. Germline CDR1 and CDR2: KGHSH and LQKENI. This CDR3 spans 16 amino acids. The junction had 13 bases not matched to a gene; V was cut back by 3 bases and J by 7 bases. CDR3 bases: TGTGCCAGCTCACCCCCGGGGGGTGACAGTGGGAATACGCAGTATTTT. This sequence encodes CASSPPGGDSGNTQYF. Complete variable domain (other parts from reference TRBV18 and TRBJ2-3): NAGVMQNPRHLVRRRGQEARLRCSPMKGHSHVYWYRQLPEEGLKFMVYLQKENIIDESGMPKERFSAEFPKEGPSILRIQQVVRGDSAAYFCASSPPGGDSGNTQYFGPGTRLTVL.

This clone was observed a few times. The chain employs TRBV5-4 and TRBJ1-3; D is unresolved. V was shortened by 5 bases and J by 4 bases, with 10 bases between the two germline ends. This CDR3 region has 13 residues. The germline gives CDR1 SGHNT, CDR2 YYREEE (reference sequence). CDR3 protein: CASSFSAGNTIYF. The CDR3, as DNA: TGTGCCAGCAGTTTCAGTGCCGGAAACACCATATATTTT.

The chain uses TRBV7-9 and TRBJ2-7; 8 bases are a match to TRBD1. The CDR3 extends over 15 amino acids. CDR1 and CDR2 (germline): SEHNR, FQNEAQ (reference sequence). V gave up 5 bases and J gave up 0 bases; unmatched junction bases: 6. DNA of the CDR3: TGTGCCAGCAGCCCGGGACAGGTGTTCTCCTACGAGCAGTACTTC. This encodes CASSPGQVFSYEQYF.

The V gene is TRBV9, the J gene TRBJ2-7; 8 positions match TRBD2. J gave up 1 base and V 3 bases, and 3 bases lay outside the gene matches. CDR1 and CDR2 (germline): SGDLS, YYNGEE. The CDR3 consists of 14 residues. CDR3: CASSAREGSYEQYF. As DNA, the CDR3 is TGTGCCAGCAGCGCCCGGGAGGGTTCCTACGAGCAGTACTTC.

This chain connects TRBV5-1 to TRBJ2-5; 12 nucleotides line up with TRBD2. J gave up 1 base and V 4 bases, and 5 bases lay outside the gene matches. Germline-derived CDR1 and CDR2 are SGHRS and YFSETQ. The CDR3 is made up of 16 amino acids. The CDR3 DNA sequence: TGCGCCAGCAGCCCGACTAGCGGGGGCCCCCAAGAGACCCAGTACTTC. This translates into CASSPTSGGPQETQYF.

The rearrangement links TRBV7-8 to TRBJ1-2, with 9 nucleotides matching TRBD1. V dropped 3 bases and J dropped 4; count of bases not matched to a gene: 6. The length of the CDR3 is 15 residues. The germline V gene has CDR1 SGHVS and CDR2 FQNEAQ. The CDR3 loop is CASSLGSTGGYGYTF. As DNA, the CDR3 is TGTGCCAGCAGCTTGGGCTCGACAGGGGGCTATGGCTACACCTTC.

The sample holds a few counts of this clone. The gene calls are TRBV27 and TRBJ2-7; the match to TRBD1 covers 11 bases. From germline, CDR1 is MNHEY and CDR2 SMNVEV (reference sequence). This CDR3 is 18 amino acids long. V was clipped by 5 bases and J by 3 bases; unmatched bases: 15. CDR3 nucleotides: TGTGCCAGCAGTCCACTTCCGGGACAGGGGGTCTCGATCTACGAGCAGTACTTC. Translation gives CASSPLPGQGVSIYEQYF.

CDR3 amino acids: CASSLTGRVYEQYF. The CDR3 DNA follows: TGTGCCAGCAGTTTGACAGGACGTGTCTACGAGCAGTACTTC. This rearrangement joins TRBV28 to TRBJ2-7; TRBD1 might be the D (6 bases). Germline values: CDR1 MDHEN, CDR2 SYDVKM. Between the trimmed V and J ends, which lost 3 bases and 3 bases, there was a span of 12 bases. The CDR3 length is 14 residues. Drawing the rest from reference TRBV28 and TRBJ2-7, the complete variable domain is DVKVTQSSRYLVKRTGEKVFLECVQDMDHENMFWYRQDPGLGLRLIYFSYDVKMKEKGDIPEGYSVSREKKERFSLILESASTNQTSMYLCASSLTGRVYEQYFGPGTRLTVT.

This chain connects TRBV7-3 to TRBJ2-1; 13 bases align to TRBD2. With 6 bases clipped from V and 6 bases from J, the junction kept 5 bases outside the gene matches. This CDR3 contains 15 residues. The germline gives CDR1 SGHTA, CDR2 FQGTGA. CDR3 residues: CASSGGLAGRNEQFF. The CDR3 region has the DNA TGTGCCAGCAGTGGGGGACTAGCGGGACGCAATGAGCAGTTCTTC.

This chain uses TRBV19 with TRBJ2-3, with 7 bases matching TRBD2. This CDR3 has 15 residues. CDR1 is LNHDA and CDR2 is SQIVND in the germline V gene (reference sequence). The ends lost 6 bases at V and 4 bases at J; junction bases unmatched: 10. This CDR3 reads CASRTGGLLADTQYF. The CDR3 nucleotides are TGTGCCAGTAGAACCGGGGGGTTACTAGCAGATACGCAGTATTTT.

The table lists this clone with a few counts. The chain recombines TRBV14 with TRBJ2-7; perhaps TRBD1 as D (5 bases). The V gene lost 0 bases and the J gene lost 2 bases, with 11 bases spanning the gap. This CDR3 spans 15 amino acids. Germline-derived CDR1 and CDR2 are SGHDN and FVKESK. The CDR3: CASSQDFTGAYEQYF. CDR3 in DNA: TGTGCCAGCAGCCAAGATTTTACAGGAGCCTACGAGCAGTACTTC.